These 8 T cell receptor beta chains came from one sample sequenced in a study of OX40 agonist ivuxolimab in advanced cancers. The protocol used for the library was the immunoSEQ multiplex PCR assay. What TCRdb holds here is the immuneACCESS table cut down to in-frame rearrangements. Part of the clones is not present; checked against another copy, under half of the missing clones reflect an unresolved V gene, and the others are unexplained. This sample gives some 38,000 clones in total; roughly nine tenths of them show up just once. Around 20% of the sample lies in the top ten. The sample in question was CD4+ or CD8+ T cells sorted from blood, obtained in a trial of the OX40 agonist ivuxolimab. These receptors were obtained from an adult with an advanced solid tumor such as melanoma, head and neck, liver or kidney cancer.

V usage is TRBV30 and J usage is TRBJ2-3; 7 bases match TRBD1. J gave up 0 bases and V 2 bases, and 5 bases lay outside the gene matches. This CDR3 is built from 15 residues. Germline CDR1 reads GTSNPN; CDR2 reads SVGIG (reference sequence). The CDR3 loop reads CAWSKGATSTDTQYF. DNA for the CDR3: TGTGCCTGGAGTAAGGGGGCCACTAGCACAGATACGCAGTATTTT.

The V call is TRBV5-6, the J call TRBJ2-7; perhaps TRBD1 as D (6 bases). Germline values: CDR1 SGHDT, CDR2 YYEEEE. V dropped 1 base and J dropped 6 bases, with 20 bases sitting between them. The CDR3 extends over 16 amino acids. CDR3 sequence (DNA): TGTGCCAGCAGCTTGTGGCGTGTCAGGGGCGCGTCCGAGCAGTACTTC. As protein: CASSLWRVRGASEQYF.

The chain carries TRBV7-8 and TRBJ2-2, with D possibly being TRBD1 (5 bases). CDR3 length: 15 amino acids. Looked up from germline, CDR1 is SGHVS and CDR2 is FQNEAQ. V was pared by 11 bases and J by 5 bases, with 21 bases between. CDR3 in amino acids: CAVSKGNHLTGELFF. The DNA of the CDR3 is TGTGCCGTCTCCAAGGGGAACCACCTAACCGGGGAGCTGTTTTTT. The whole variable domain, remainder taken from reference TRBV7-8 and TRBJ2-2, is GAGVSQSPRYKVAKRGQDVALRCDPISGHVSLFWYQQALGQGPEFLTYFQNEAQLDKSGLPSDRFFAERPEGSVSTLKIQRTQQEDSAVYLCAVSKGNHLTGELFFGEGSRLTVL.

The chain is built from TRBV6-5 and TRBJ2-5; D may be TRBD2 (5 bases). The V end lost 4 bases, the J end lost 4 bases, and 7 bases lay between the germline ends. Germline V CDR1 and CDR2: MNHEY, SVGAGI. The CDR3 is made up of 12 amino acids. The CDR3 DNA reads TGTGCCAGCAGTTCGGGGATAGAGACCCAGTACTTC. Encoded protein: CASSSGIETQYF.

CDR3 nucleotide sequence: TGTGCCAGCAGACTAGCGGGAGGTTTCTACAATGAGCAGTTCTTC. It translates to CASRLAGGFYNEQFF. The chain employs TRBV27 and TRBJ2-1; TRBD2 matches 12 bases. The CDR3 totals 15 residues. J gave up 3 bases and V 6 bases, and 3 bases lay outside the gene matches. From germline, CDR1 is MNHEY and CDR2 SMNVEV (reference sequence).

This clone was counted once. The chain couples TRBV20-1 to TRBJ1-5; D is unresolved. V was shortened by 8 bases and J by 11 bases, with 16 bases between the two germline ends. The CDR3 has 11 residues. Germline lookup yields CDR1 DFQATT and CDR2 SNEGSKA (reference sequence). The CDR3 coding sequence is TGCAGTTCCCCCTTGGGCAAGTCCCAGCATTTT. This codes for CSSPLGKSQHF.

This clone was picked up one time. This chain joins TRBV14 and TRBJ2-3; 11 bases fit TRBD2. V lost 0 bases and J lost 5; bases outside the gene matches: 13. Germline-derived CDR1 and CDR2 are SGHDN and FVKESK. The CDR3 has 19 amino acids. CDR3 protein: CASSQDPLAELAGEDTQYF. CDR3 DNA: TGTGCCAGCAGCCAAGATCCCCTTGCCGAACTAGCGGGAGAAGATACGCAGTATTTT.

This sequence joins TRBV5-1 and TRBJ2-1; no reliable D call. In germline, CDR1 is SGHRS, CDR2 YFSETQ. V was trimmed by 1 base and J by 13 bases, leaving 24 bases between them. The CDR3 consists of 16 residues. CDR3 loop: CASSLTNEHPRAAQFF. The CDR3 nucleotides are TGCGCCAGCAGCTTGACCAATGAGCATCCTCGCGCGGCCCAGTTCTTC. The whole variable domain, remainder taken from reference TRBV5-1 and TRBJ2-1, is KAGVTQTPRYLIKTRGQQVTLSCSPISGHRSVSWYQQTPGQGLQFLFEYFSETQRNKGNFPGRFSGRQFSNSRSEMNVSTLELGDSALYLCASSLTNEHPRAAQFFGPGTRLTVL.